These 30 T cell receptor beta chains were sequenced from one sample in a study of spatial heterogeneity in lung cancer. TCRdb re-called the 5' RACE reads with MiXCR, one entry per CDR3 protein. The table shows more than 60,000 distinct CDR3 sequences, with under 8.5% occurring only once. Time point: sample taken at primary tumor resection. The material was PBMCs, obtained at surgery. Every receptor here comes from a male donor with early-stage non-small cell lung cancer.

The chain employs TRBV30 and TRBJ2-1; 10 bases agree with TRBD1. Germline V CDR1 and CDR2: GTSNPN, SVGIG (reference sequence). V was clipped by 8 bases and J by 6 bases; unmatched bases: 4. The CDR3 has 12 amino acids. CDR3 loop: CAKWTGGNEQFF. CDR3 nucleotides: TGTGCCAAATGGACAGGGGGCAATGAGCAGTTCTTC.

This clonotype appeared many times. The chain uses TRBV7-2 and TRBJ1-6, with 10 nucleotides matching TRBD1. Unmatched junction bases numbered 5, after V lost 2 bases and J lost 10 bases. Germline V gene data show CDR1 as SGHTA and CDR2 as FQGNSA. This CDR3 has 15 residues. Here the CDR3 reads CASSLLRDRGSPLHF. CDR3 in DNA: TGTGCCAGCAGCTTACTCCGGGACAGGGGATCACCCCTCCACTTT. Together with reference TRBV7-2 and TRBJ1-6, the CDR3 gives the full variable domain: GAGVSQSPSNKVTEKGKDVELRCDPISGHTALYWYRQSLGQGLEFLIYFQGNSAPDKSGLPSDRFSAERTGGSVSTLTIQRTQQEDSAVYLCASSLLRDRGSPLHFGNGTRLTVT.

The chain carries TRBV12-3 or TRBV12-4 and TRBJ2-4, with D maybe TRBD2 (6 bases). The ends were cut back, 4 bases at V and 11 bases at J, with 12 bases in the middle. This CDR3 region has 12 residues. CDR3 DNA: TGTGCCAGCAGTTCTCCGGGAGAGGTTCAGTACTTC. Translated, it gives CASSSPGEVQYF.

The table lists this clonotype with many counts. J is TRBJ1-1 and V is TRBV29-1, with D possibly TRBD1 on 5 matching bases. The germline V and J ends were trimmed by 7 bases and 1 base, with 10 bases remaining between them. Germline values: CDR1 SQVTM, CDR2 ANQGSEA. The CDR3 is 12 amino acids. For the CDR3, the DNA is TGCAGCGGGAGACAGACGAACACTGAAGCTTTCTTT. It codes for CSGRQTNTEAFF.

This clonotype was recorded a few times. The rearrangement links TRBV20-1 to TRBJ2-1; 10 positions agree with TRBD1. Germline CDR1 is DFQATT and CDR2 is SNEGSKA (reference sequence). The CDR3 spans 14 residues. Trimming cost V 0 bases and J 8 bases; bases outside gene matches: 4. The CDR3 DNA sequence: TGCAGTGCTAGAGATGGACAGGGGGGCGATGAGCAGTTCTTC. This encodes CSARDGQGGDEQFF.

The chain links TRBV9 to TRBJ2-7; a possible D gene is TRBD1 (6 bases). CDR1 is SGDLS, CDR2 YYNGEE, per germline. CDR3 length: 16 amino acids. Trimming shortened V by 0 bases and J by 3 bases, and 16 bases separated the two germline ends. CDR3 nucleotides: TGTGCCAGCAGCGTAGGTTCGAGCTCAGGGGTCTACGAGCAGTACTTC. Translating it yields CASSVGSSSGVYEQYF.

This clonotype was counted many times. The chain is built from TRBV4-3 and TRBJ2-2; 8 bases are a match to TRBD1. Trimming cost V 5 bases and J 6 bases; bases outside gene matches: 8. This CDR3 is built from 15 residues. Germline CDR1 reads LGHNA; CDR2 reads YSLEER. The CDR3 is CASSELTGAAGELFF. The CDR3 nucleotides read TGCGCCAGCAGCGAACTGACAGGGGCCGCCGGGGAGCTGTTTTTT.

The CDR3 reads CSATEGPGKAFF. The CDR3, as DNA: TGCAGTGCTACCGAGGGGCCGGGAAAAGCTTTCTTT. V gene TRBV20-1 combines with J gene TRBJ1-1; a possible D gene is TRBD1 (5 bases). CDR3 size: 12 residues. V lost 4 bases and J 9 bases, leaving 15 bases between the germline ends. Germline V CDR1 and CDR2: DFQATT, SNEGSKA (reference sequence).

This chain connects TRBV20-1 to TRBJ2-2; TRBD2 agrees at 10 bases. Trimming removed 1 base from V and 4 bases from J; junction bases left unmatched: 3. There are 15 residues in the CDR3. Per the germline V gene, CDR1 is DFQATT and CDR2 is SNEGSKA (reference sequence). CDR3 nucleotide sequence: TGCAGTGCTAGAGTACTAGCGGGACTCACCGGGGAGCTGTTTTTT. Protein: CSARVLAGLTGELFF.

A few counts support this clonotype. The rearrangement links TRBV5-5 to TRBJ2-2; D gene unclear. Germline V gene lookup returns CDR1 SGHKS and CDR2 YYEKEE (reference sequence). Between the trimmed V and J ends, which lost 2 bases and 5 bases, there was a span of 4 bases. This CDR3 is 12 amino acids long. In DNA form, the CDR3 reads TGTGCCAGCAGCTTACAAACCGGGGAGCTGTTTTTT. Encoded protein: CASSLQTGELFF. The full variable domain, completed using reference TRBV5-5 and TRBJ2-2, is DAGVTQSPTHLIKTRGQQVTLRCSPISGHKSVSWYQQVLGQGPQFIFQYYEKEERGRGNFPDRFSARQFPNYSSELNVNALLLGDSALYLCASSLQTGELFFGEGSRLTVL.

This clonotype appeared many times. The V gene is TRBV12-3 or TRBV12-4, the J gene TRBJ2-1; 10 nucleotides line up with TRBD2. The CDR3 is 16 residues long. Unmatched junction bases numbered 11, after V lost 3 bases and J lost 9 bases. DNA of the CDR3: TGTGCCAGCAGTTTCGGGTCTAGCGGGAGAGGAGGTGAGCAGTTCTTC. Its protein product is CASSFGSSGRGGEQFF.

In regard to this clonotype: This may arise from a read error, as a much more abundant clone is one base away. The chain carries TRBV29-1 and TRBJ2-3, with TRBD2 as a possible D gene (5 bases). The germline CDR1 and CDR2 sequences are SQVTM and ANQGSEA. CDR3 length: 15 amino acids. The V end was cut by 3 bases, the J end by 2 bases, with 15 bases between. Here the CDR3 reads CSVEFEGRVTDTQYF. As DNA, the CDR3 is TGCAGCGTTGAGTTTGAGGGTCGCGTCACAGATACGCAGTATTTT.

This clonotype has at least ten counts. The chain couples TRBV25-1 to TRBJ1-1; 7 bases line up with TRBD1. Germline V lookup: CDR1 MGHDK, CDR2 SYGVNS. This CDR3 region has 15 residues. Unmatched junction bases numbered 7, after V lost 3 bases and J lost 3 bases. DNA of the CDR3: TGTGCCAGCAGTGACGCGACAACAGGGGACACTGAAGCTTTCTTT. Protein: CASSDATTGDTEAFF. The whole variable domain, remainder taken from reference TRBV25-1 and TRBJ1-1, is EADIYQTPRYLVIGTGKKITLECSQTMGHDKMYWYQQDPGMELHLIHYSYGVNSTEKGDLSSESTVSRIRTEHFPLTLESARPSHTSQYLCASSDATTGDTEAFFGQGTRLTVV.

In its sample, this clonotype was seen a few times. The V call is TRBV11-2, the J call TRBJ1-5; D is ambiguous. The germline V and J ends were trimmed by 5 bases and 7 bases, with 12 bases remaining between them. Germline CDR1 is SGHAT and CDR2 is FQNNGV. The CDR3 has 13 amino acids. The DNA for the CDR3 is TGTGCCAGCAGCCGGGAATCACAACAGCCCCAGCATTTT. It specifies CASSRESQQPQHF.

This clonotype showed up many times. The CDR3 here is CASSLGLPLTDTGELFF. The CDR3 coding sequence is TGTGCCAGCAGCTTAGGGCTCCCATTAACGGACACCGGGGAGCTGTTTTTT. V gene TRBV11-2 combines with J gene TRBJ2-2; D unresolved. V gave up 1 base and J gave up 3 bases, with 15 bases separating them. The CDR3 has 17 amino acids. Germline CDR1 and CDR2: SGHAT and FQNNGV. The full variable domain, its missing parts supplied by reference TRBV11-2 and TRBJ2-2, is EAGVAQSPRYKIIEKRQSVAFWCNPISGHATLYWYQQILGQGPKLLIQFQNNGVVDDSQLPKDRFSAERLKGVDSTLKIQPAKLEDSAVYLCASSLGLPLTDTGELFFGEGSRLTVL.

V gene TRBV5-1 combines with J gene TRBJ1-2, with 9 bases identical to TRBD1. The trim removed 1 base at V and 7 bases at J, leaving 5 bases unmatched. Germline V gene lookup returns CDR1 SGHRS and CDR2 YFSETQ. The CDR3 runs 14 residues. CDR3 protein: CASSLLGTGIGYTF. DNA of the CDR3: TGCGCCAGCAGCTTGTTGGGGACAGGGATTGGCTACACCTTC.

This clonotype was seen a handful of times. The V call is TRBV5-1, the J call TRBJ2-1; 8 bases line up with TRBD2. J was trimmed by 9 bases and V by 0 bases; bases with no gene match: 8. The CDR3 is made up of 15 amino acids. Germline CDR1 SGHRS, CDR2 YFSETQ. This CDR3 is CASSLGRAGASEQFF. DNA of the CDR3: TGCGCCAGCAGCTTGGGAAGAGCGGGAGCTAGTGAGCAGTTCTTC.

Many counts were recorded for this clonotype. This chain uses TRBV6-5 with TRBJ2-7; D perhaps matches TRBD2 (5 bases). This CDR3 comprises 16 residues. Between the trimmed V and J ends, which lost 0 bases and 1 base, there was a span of 13 bases. CDR1 MNHEY and CDR2 SVGAGI come from the germline V gene. CDR3 sequence: CASSYSRLGGSYEQYF. The CDR3, as DNA: TGTGCCAGCAGTTACTCTAGGTTAGGCGGGTCCTACGAGCAGTACTTC.

This clonotype came up many times. DNA of the CDR3: TGTGCCAGCAGCACCGACAATGGGGGGGAGCAGTACTTC. Protein product: CASSTDNGGEQYF. The chain employs TRBV11-3 and TRBJ2-7; perhaps TRBD2 as D (6 bases). The length of the CDR3 is 13 residues. CDR1 and CDR2 from the germline V gene are SGHNT and YENEEA. V shed 5 bases and J shed 7 bases, with 15 bases lying between them. Complete variable domain (other parts from reference TRBV11-3 and TRBJ2-7): EAGVVQSPRYKIIEKKQPVAFWCNPISGHNTLYWYLQNLGQGPELLIRYENEEAVDDSQLPKDRFSAERLKGVDSTLKIQPAELGDSAVYLCASSTDNGGEQYFGPGTRLTVT.

The chain employs TRBV7-2 and TRBJ1-5; D gene uncertain. The length of the CDR3 is 17 residues. Germline V gene lookup returns CDR1 SGHTA and CDR2 FQGNSA. Trimming stripped 2 bases from V and 1 base from J, with 15 bases between. CDR3 in DNA: TGTGCCAGCAGCTTATACGGAAAAGGGTTGAGCAATCAGCCCCAGCATTTT. It encodes CASSLYGKGLSNQPQHF.

The chain combines TRBV20-1 with TRBJ1-1, with a weak D call TRBD1 (5 bases). Germline V CDR1 and CDR2: DFQATT, SNEGSKA (reference sequence). Trimming took 0 bases from V and 4 from J, leaving 15 bases between them. The CDR3 contains 15 residues. This CDR3 is CSARDSGGEGTEAFF. DNA of the CDR3: TGCAGTGCTAGAGATTCGGGGGGGGAAGGCACTGAAGCTTTCTTT.

This clonotype was detected a few times. J is TRBJ2-4 and V is TRBV19; 9 positions agree with TRBD1. CDR3 length equals 16 residues. The V segment lost 7 bases and the J segment 10 bases; nucleotides outside the gene matches: 17. The germline gives CDR1 LNHDA, CDR2 SQIVND (reference sequence). In nucleotides, the CDR3 is TGTGCCAGTACGGAGCTTGGACAGGGGACAACAGATATTCAGTACTTC. It specifies CASTELGQGTTDIQYF.

This clonotype was recorded at least ten times. This chain connects TRBV13 to TRBJ2-7; 8 positions agree with TRBD1. Germline-derived CDR1 and CDR2 are PRHDT and FYEKMQ (reference sequence). V shed 4 bases, J shed 3 bases, and the junction held 2 bases outside the gene matches. The CDR3 sequence is 13 residues long. This CDR3 is CASSSDRGYEQYF. The CDR3 DNA follows: TGTGCCAGCAGCTCCGACAGGGGCTACGAGCAGTACTTC.

The sample holds a few counts of this clonotype. This sequence may be a read error, since a much larger clone differs from it by one base. The gene calls are TRBV7-9 and TRBJ2-7; 7 nucleotides match TRBD1. The CDR3 is 12 residues long. Trimming removed 6 bases from V and 3 bases from J; junction bases left unmatched: 2. Germline values: CDR1 SEHNR, CDR2 FQNEAQ (reference sequence). The CDR3 spells CASSDRDYEQYF. Here the CDR3 DNA reads TGTGCCAGCAGTGACAGGGACTACGAGCAGTACTTC.

Many counts were recorded for this clonotype. The genes are TRBV11-2 and TRBJ2-1; D remains ambiguous. Per the germline V gene, CDR1 is SGHAT and CDR2 is FQNNGV. The length of the CDR3 is 13 residues. V lost 1 base, J lost 9 bases, and 10 bases lay in between. The CDR3 DNA reads TGTGCCAGCAGCTTAGCCACTGGATTTGAGCAGTTCTTC. It yields the protein CASSLATGFEQFF.

The chain carries TRBV6-5 and TRBJ2-7, with a possible D match to TRBD2 (7 bases). Germline V CDR1 and CDR2: MNHEY, SVGAGI. The length of the CDR3 is 15 residues. V was clipped by 4 bases and J by 5 bases, with 18 bases between them. The CDR3 region is CASSFDRRGGDEQYF. For the CDR3, the DNA is TGTGCCAGCAGTTTCGACAGGAGGGGAGGGGACGAGCAGTACTTC.

The chain employs TRBV9 and TRBJ2-3; D might be TRBD1 or TRBD2, each matching 5 bases. The CDR3 spans 12 residues. V lost 4 bases, J lost 6 bases, and 9 bases lay in between. Per the germline V gene, CDR1 is SGDLS and CDR2 is YYNGEE. CDR3 in DNA: TGTGCCAGCAGCCCCTGGGGGGATACGCAGTATTTT. Amino acids: CASSPWGDTQYF.

V and J are TRBV10-3 and TRBJ1-1; D may be TRBD1 (5 bases). CDR1 and CDR2 (germline): ENHRY, SYGVKD. This CDR3 comprises 14 residues. The V gene lost 6 bases and the J gene lost 6 bases, with 17 bases spanning the gap. CDR3 sequence: CAISLTGPDAEAFF. In DNA, the CDR3 is TGTGCCATCAGCCTCACAGGCCCCGACGCTGAAGCTTTCTTT.

The sample holds a few counts of this clonotype. The chain combines TRBV7-6 with TRBJ1-5; a weak D match, TRBD1 (5 bases). Germline CDR1 is SGHVS and CDR2 is FNYEAQ. The CDR3 contains 13 residues. Trimming removed 8 bases from V and 4 bases from J, with 12 bases in between. CDR3 nucleotides: TGTGCCAGCGCAAGAGGGGTAAATCAGCCCCAGCATTTT. Translation gives CASARGVNQPQHF.

There are many counts of this clonotype. The chain links TRBV10-3 to TRBJ1-2; TRBD1 matches at 12 bases. This CDR3 spans 14 amino acids. J gave up 8 bases and V 6 bases, and 7 bases lay outside the gene matches. Germline values: CDR1 ENHRY, CDR2 SYGVKD. The CDR3 DNA follows: TGTGCCATCAGCCCGGGACAGGGGGCCGGGGGCTACACCTTC. As protein: CAISPGQGAGGYTF.